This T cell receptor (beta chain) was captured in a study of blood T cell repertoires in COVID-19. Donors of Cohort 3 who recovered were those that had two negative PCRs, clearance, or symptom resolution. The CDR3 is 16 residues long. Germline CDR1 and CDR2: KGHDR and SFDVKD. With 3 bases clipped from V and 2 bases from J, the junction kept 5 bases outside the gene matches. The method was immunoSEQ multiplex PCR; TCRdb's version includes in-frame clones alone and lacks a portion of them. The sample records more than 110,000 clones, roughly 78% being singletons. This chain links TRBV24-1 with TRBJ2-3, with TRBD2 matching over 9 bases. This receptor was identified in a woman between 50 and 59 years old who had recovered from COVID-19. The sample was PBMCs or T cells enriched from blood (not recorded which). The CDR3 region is CATSDSSGGFTDTQYF. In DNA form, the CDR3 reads TGTGCCACCAGTGATAGTAGCGGGGGATTCACAGATACGCAGTATTTT.